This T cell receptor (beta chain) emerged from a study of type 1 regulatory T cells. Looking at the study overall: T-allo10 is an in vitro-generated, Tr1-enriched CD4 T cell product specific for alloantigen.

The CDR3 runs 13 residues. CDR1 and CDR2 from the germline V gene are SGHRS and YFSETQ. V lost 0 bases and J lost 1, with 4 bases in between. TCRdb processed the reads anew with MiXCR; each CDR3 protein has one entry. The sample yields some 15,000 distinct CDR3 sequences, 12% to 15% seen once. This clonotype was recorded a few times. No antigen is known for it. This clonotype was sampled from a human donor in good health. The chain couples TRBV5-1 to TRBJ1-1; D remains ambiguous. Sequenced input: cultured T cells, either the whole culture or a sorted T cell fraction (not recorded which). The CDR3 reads CASSLDKNTEAFF. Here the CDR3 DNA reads TGCGCCAGCAGCTTGGACAAGAACACTGAAGCTTTCTTT. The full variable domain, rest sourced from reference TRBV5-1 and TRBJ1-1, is KAGVTQTPRYLIKTRGQQVTLSCSPISGHRSVSWYQQTPGQGLQFLFEYFSETQRNKGNFPGRFSGRQFSNSRSEMNVSTLELGDSALYLCASSLDKNTEAFFGQGTRLTVV.